The 23 T cell receptor beta chains in this list originate from one sample, sequenced in a study of CD8 T cells in ankylosing spondylitis. Via MiXCR, TCRdb re-called the 5' RACE reads, giving one row per CDR3 protein. The sample includes over 110,000 distinct CDR3 sequences, 7% to 9% of them seen just once. The sequencing input was synovial fluid, either unsorted or a sorted T cell fraction (not recorded which). The source of these receptors is a male donor with ankylosing spondylitis.

The chain has TRBV19 and TRBJ1-5; D is perhaps TRBD1 (6 bases). CDR3 size: 13 residues. Germline values: CDR1 LNHDA, CDR2 SQIVND (reference sequence). Deletions cut 7 bases from V and 2 bases from J, with 9 bases between. CDR3 nucleotide sequence: TGTGCCAGTAAACCAGGGGGCAATCAGCCCCAGCATTTT. It specifies CASKPGGNQPQHF.

This clonotype was counted many times. J is TRBJ2-2 and V is TRBV4-3, with a possible D match to TRBD1 (6 bases). The CDR3 is made up of 15 amino acids. Germline CDR1 LGHNA, CDR2 YSLEER. Trimming left V 0 bases short and J 7 bases short, with 12 bases between. As DNA, the CDR3 is TGCGCCAGCAGCCAAGATTACAGGGCGGGCGGGGAGCTGTTTTTT. Its translation is CASSQDYRAGGELFF.

This clonotype was seen many times. The V call is TRBV27, the J call TRBJ1-2; D unresolved. Germline assignment: CDR1 MNHEY and CDR2 SMNVEV (reference sequence). Trimming took off 2 bases at V and 1 base at J, with 5 bases between the two ends. The CDR3 covers 13 residues. CDR3 nucleotides: TGTGCCAGCAGTTTAAAAGTTAACTATGGCTACACCTTC. Translating gives CASSLKVNYGYTF.

This clonotype occurred many times. The V call is TRBV27, the J call TRBJ2-5; D may correspond to TRBD1 or TRBD2 (5 bases each). CDR1 is MNHEY, CDR2 SMNVEV, per germline (reference sequence). V was pared by 5 bases and J by 5 bases, with 12 bases between. The CDR3 runs 13 residues. As DNA, the CDR3 is TGTGCCAGCAGTCCCCAGTGGGGGGAGACCCAGTACTTC. Its protein is CASSPQWGETQYF.

Comments on this clonotype: The conserved phenylalanine or tryptophan is not found at the CDR3 terminus, so this likely reflects a read error. The gene calls are TRBV11-2 and TRBJ2-1; 11 bases align to TRBD2. Trimming at V came to 5 bases and at J to 10 bases, leaving 10 bases not matched to a gene. Germline V gene lookup returns CDR1 SGHAT and CDR2 FQNNGV. The length of the CDR3 is 15 residues. CDR3 in DNA: TGTGCCAGCAGCGCACTAGCGGGGGAAGGATTAGAGCAGTTCGTC. It specifies CASSALAGEGLEQFV.

This clonotype was counted many times. The V gene is TRBV7-2, the J gene TRBJ1-1, with 8 nucleotides matching TRBD1. This CDR3 is 15 amino acids long. Trimming removed 5 bases from V and 7 bases from J; junction bases left unmatched: 12. In germline, CDR1 is SGHTA, CDR2 FQGNSA. CDR3 nucleotides: TGTGCCAGCAGCCCGGGGACAGGCCAATTATTTGAAGCTTTCTTT. Protein sequence: CASSPGTGQLFEAFF.

The rearrangement joins TRBV2 to TRBJ2-3; TRBD1 matches at 7 bases. This CDR3 is built from 13 residues. Unmatched junction bases numbered 0, after V lost 6 bases and J lost 0 bases. From germline, CDR1 is SNHLY and CDR2 FYNNEI. The CDR3 here is CASRGQSTDTQYF. CDR3 sequence (DNA): TGTGCCAGCAGGGGACAGAGCACAGATACGCAGTATTTT. Using reference TRBV2 and TRBJ2-3 for the parts outside the CDR3, the full variable domain is EPEVTQTPSHQVTQMGQEVILRCVPISNHLYFYWYRQILGQKVEFLVSFYNNEISEKSEIFDDQFSVERPDGSNFTLKIRSTKLEDSAMYFCASRGQSTDTQYFGPGTRLTVL.

This clonotype was detected ten times or more. The rearrangement joins TRBV5-5 to TRBJ2-7; D remains ambiguous. CDR1 is SGHKS, CDR2 YYEKEE, per germline (reference sequence). The V gene lost 1 base and the J gene lost 3 bases, with 11 bases spanning the gap. The CDR3 spans 14 residues. The CDR3 bases are TGTGCCAGCAGCTTGTCCCCTGGGCTCTACGAGCAGTACTTC. This sequence encodes CASSLSPGLYEQYF.

This clonotype was observed a handful of times. This chain connects TRBV6-1 to TRBJ2-6, with TRBD2 as a possible D gene (5 bases). The CDR3 loop spans 18 amino acids. Germline values: CDR1 MNHNS, CDR2 SASEGT. Trimming stripped 6 bases from V and 0 bases from J, with 18 bases between. In nucleotides, the CDR3 is TGTGCCAGCAGACCCTTGCCCGGGATTAGCTCTGGGGCCAACGTCCTGACTTTC. Translating it yields CASRPLPGISSGANVLTF.

The CDR3 here is CASSYGTGDSPLHF. CDR3 sequence (DNA): TGTGCCAGCAGTTACGGGACAGGGGATTCACCCCTCCACTTT. The J gene is TRBJ1-6, the V gene TRBV6-5; 10 bases fit TRBD1. The CDR3 loop spans 14 amino acids. V lost 2 bases, J lost 8 bases, and 0 bases stayed unmatched. Germline assignment: CDR1 MNHEY and CDR2 SVGAGI.

This clonotype was picked up many times. This chain links TRBV5-1 with TRBJ2-4, with TRBD2 identical over 7 bases. V lost 4 bases and J lost 9; bases outside the gene matches: 10. The CDR3 is 14 residues long. Per germline, CDR1 SGHRS and CDR2 YFSETQ. CDR3: CASSAGPPGGIQYF. In DNA, the CDR3 is TGCGCCAGCAGCGCGGGACCCCCGGGGGGCATTCAGTACTTC.

The V call is TRBV27, the J call TRBJ2-7, with a possible D match to TRBD2 (7 bases). Germline CDR1 is MNHEY and CDR2 is SMNVEV (reference sequence). CDR3 length: 15 residues. Trimming took 7 bases from V and 3 from J, leaving 19 bases between them. CDR3 sequence reads: CASTSLGGPNYEQYF. DNA of the CDR3: TGTGCCAGCACCTCCCTGGGGGGGCCGAACTACGAGCAGTACTTC.

In this sample, this clonotype turned up many times. The chain employs TRBV20-1 and TRBJ1-5; a weak D match, TRBD1 (5 bases). From germline, CDR1 is DFQATT and CDR2 SNEGSKA (reference sequence). The CDR3 spans 14 residues. V was cut by 6 bases and J by 1 base, with 13 bases left in between. This CDR3 is CSASRGGSNQPQHF. DNA for the CDR3: TGCAGTGCCAGTAGGGGTGGGAGCAATCAGCCCCAGCATTTT.

The DNA of the CDR3 is TGCAGCGTTGAAGGATCTTGGGACAGCGACAATGAGCAGTTCTTC. It is translated as CSVEGSWDSDNEQFF. The rearrangement uses TRBV29-1 and TRBJ2-1; TRBD1 aligns across 7 bases. The V and J ends lost 1 base and 5 bases, in that order; junction bases with no gene match: 8. This CDR3 region has 15 residues. Germline CDR1 and CDR2: SQVTM and ANQGSEA.

The CDR3 bases are TGTGCCAGCAGCAAGCAGGCCTATGGCTACACCTTC. Its translation is CASSKQAYGYTF. The V gene is TRBV7-2, the J gene TRBJ1-2; D is unclear. Germline values: CDR1 SGHTA, CDR2 FQGNSA. This CDR3 has 12 residues. The V end was cut by 5 bases, the J end by 4 bases, with 8 bases between. The complete variable domain, with remaining parts taken from reference TRBV7-2 and TRBJ1-2, reads GAGVSQSPSNKVTEKGKDVELRCDPISGHTALYWYRQSLGQGLEFLIYFQGNSAPDKSGLPSDRFSAERTGGSVSTLTIQRTQQEDSAVYLCASSKQAYGYTFGSGTRLTVV.

This clonotype was detected many times. This chain links TRBV11-2 with TRBJ2-1; 9 positions match TRBD2. The CDR3 sequence is 16 residues long. The ends lost 6 bases at V and 3 bases at J; junction bases unmatched: 9. CDR1 and CDR2 from the germline V gene are SGHAT and FQNNGV. The CDR3, as DNA: TGTGCCAGCAGTCCTCACCTAGCGGGGCTCTACAATGAGCAGTTCTTC. Protein product: CASSPHLAGLYNEQFF. Full variable domain (remainder filled in from reference TRBV11-2 and TRBJ2-1): EAGVAQSPRYKIIEKRQSVAFWCNPISGHATLYWYQQILGQGPKLLIQFQNNGVVDDSQLPKDRFSAERLKGVDSTLKIQPAKLEDSAVYLCASSPHLAGLYNEQFFGPGTRLTVL.

This clonotype was observed a handful of times. This chain joins TRBV5-6 and TRBJ1-1, with 9 bases matching TRBD1. The CDR3 has 13 amino acids. Per germline, CDR1 SGHDT and CDR2 YYEEEE. With V trimmed by 6 bases and J by 11 bases, 11 bases remained unmatched. The CDR3 bases are TGTGCCAGCACCCGGGACAGGGTCGGGGGTGCTTTCTTT. Protein sequence: CASTRDRVGGAFF.

This clonotype was seen only a few times. The rearrangement joins TRBV6-1 to TRBJ1-5; 8 bases agree with TRBD1. CDR3 length: 14 amino acids. V lost 6 bases, J lost 3 bases, and 4 bases stayed unmatched. Per germline, CDR1 MNHNS and CDR2 SASEGT. This CDR3 is CASSRTGNNQPQHF. In nucleotides, the CDR3 is TGTGCCAGCAGCCGGACAGGGAACAATCAGCCCCAGCATTTT.

A few counts support this clonotype. This sequence joins TRBV10-3 and TRBJ1-2; D gene uncertain. CDR1 and CDR2 from the germline V gene are ENHRY and SYGVKD. The CDR3 length is 14 residues. The V end was cut by 2 bases, the J end by 3 bases, with 10 bases between. CDR3 in DNA: TGTGCCATCAGTGAGCTACAAGCCTACTATGGCTACACCTTC. Translating it yields CAISELQAYYGYTF.

As regards this clonotype: This may come from a read error, since a much larger clone is one base off. The chain links TRBV20-1 to TRBJ2-1, with 9 nucleotides matching TRBD2. Germline CDR1 is DFQATT and CDR2 is SNEGSKA (reference sequence). The CDR3 covers 17 residues. The CDR3 region has the DNA TGCTGTGCTAGGACCCGGACTAGCGTTGAGGTCTACAATGAGCAGTTCTTC. Residues: CCARTRTSVEVYNEQFF.

This clonotype was picked up a small number of times. The chain uses TRBV5-1 and TRBJ2-5, with D perhaps TRBD1 (6 bases). V shed 4 bases and J shed 3 bases, with 19 bases lying between them. The germline V gene has CDR1 SGHRS and CDR2 YFSETQ. The CDR3 spans 16 residues. CDR3 in amino acids: CASSQAWSRGKETQYF. The CDR3 coding sequence is TGCGCCAGCAGCCAAGCTTGGTCCAGGGGCAAAGAGACCCAGTACTTC.

The chain carries TRBV9 and TRBJ1-2, with 8 bases aligning to TRBD1. The CDR3 is made up of 14 amino acids. Germline CDR1 and CDR2: SGDLS and YYNGEE. V gave up 2 bases and J gave up 7 bases; unmatched junction bases: 7. CDR3 sequence (DNA): TGTGCCAGCAGCGTCGGACAGGGAATAATTGGCTACACCTTC. This codes for CASSVGQGIIGYTF.

V and J are TRBV19 and TRBJ2-1; D unclear. CDR1 is LNHDA, CDR2 SQIVND, per germline (reference sequence). V shed 4 bases and J shed 0 bases, with 4 bases lying between them. There are 13 residues in the CDR3. The CDR3 coding sequence is TGTGCCAGTAGTAAGAGCTCCTACAATGAGCAGTTCTTC. This gives the protein CASSKSSYNEQFF.